Listed below are T cell receptor beta chains from one sample, sequenced in a study of blood T cells in healthy people across ages. Using its own MiXCR run on the 5' RACE reads, TCRdb lists one record per CDR3 protein. Here the sample spans about 1.4 million distinct CDR3 sequences, approximately 63% being singletons. Material for sequencing was blood. These TCRs come from a man aged 18 to 35 in good health. Both conserved end residues are part of each CDR3. Each record gives: V gene, D gene, clone size, J gene, CDR3 DNA, CDR3 protein. The D gene is left open where the match is weak. Rows may omit the clone size; those that give it use once, few, many or a size class.

V gene: TRBV12-3/TRBV12-4
D gene: -
clone size: few
J gene: TRBJ1-2
CDR3 DNA: TGTGCCAGCAGCCGGCTAGGGGAGGGTTACTATGGCTACACCTTC
CDR3 protein: CASSRLGEGYYGYTF

V gene: TRBV2
D gene: -
clone size: -
J gene: TRBJ1-5
CDR3 DNA: TGTGCCAGCAGGGCAGACAGGCAGCTTAATCAGCCCCAGCATTTT
CDR3 protein: CASRADRQLNQPQHF

V gene: TRBV7-2
D gene: TRBD2
clone size: few
J gene: TRBJ2-3
CDR3 DNA: TGTGCCAGCAGCTCCACCGGGACTAGCGGGAGGACAGATACGCAGTATTTT
CDR3 protein: CASSSTGTSGRTDTQYF

V gene: TRBV20-1
D gene: -
clone size: -
J gene: TRBJ2-7
CDR3 DNA: TGCAGTGCTAGAGACGCTGGCCGCGAGCAGTACTTC
CDR3 protein: CSARDAGREQYF

V gene: TRBV20-1
D gene: -
clone size: -
J gene: TRBJ2-7
CDR3 DNA: TGCAGTGCTAGGGGCCCGACTGGGCGGAGCTCCTACAATGAGCAGTACTTC
CDR3 protein: CSARGPTGRSSYNEQYF

V gene: TRBV28
D gene: TRBD1
clone size: -
J gene: TRBJ2-7
CDR3 DNA: TGTGCCAGCAGTCCTCCACAGGGGCCCTCGACCTACGAGCAGTACTTC
CDR3 protein: CASSPPQGPSTYEQYF

V gene: TRBV4-1
D gene: TRBD2
clone size: -
J gene: TRBJ2-1
CDR3 DNA: TGCGCCAGCAGAGGACTAGCGGGACCCTACAATGAGCAGTTCTTC
CDR3 protein: CASRGLAGPYNEQFF

V gene: TRBV12-3/TRBV12-4
D gene: -
clone size: -
J gene: TRBJ1-6
CDR3 DNA: TGTGCCAGCAGTCCAAGCGACAGGATTAATTCACCCCTCCACTTT
CDR3 protein: CASSPSDRINSPLHF

V gene: TRBV7-9
D gene: -
clone size: -
J gene: TRBJ2-1
CDR3 DNA: TGTGCCAGCAGCTCCCCCCAGACGCCCAATGAGCAGTTCTTC
CDR3 protein: CASSSPQTPNEQFF

V gene: TRBV29-1
D gene: TRBD2
clone size: -
J gene: TRBJ2-7
CDR3 DNA: TGCAGCGGAGCTAGCGGGAGACCTCCTTACGAGCAGTACTTC
CDR3 protein: CSGASGRPPYEQYF

V gene: TRBV7-2
D gene: TRBD1
clone size: few
J gene: TRBJ1-2
CDR3 DNA: TGTGCCAGCAGCTCCCGGACAGGGGGCGACTATGGCTACACCTTC
CDR3 protein: CASSSRTGGDYGYTF

V gene: TRBV20-1
D gene: TRBD1
clone size: -
J gene: TRBJ1-6
CDR3 DNA: TGCAGTGGGGCGGAGGACAGGAAGTATCGTTCACCCCTCCACTTT
CDR3 protein: CSGAEDRKYRSPLHF

V gene: TRBV5-1
D gene: TRBD2
clone size: few
J gene: TRBJ2-1
CDR3 DNA: TGCGCCAGCAGCTTGGAGGGGCCTAGCGGGGCTTACAATGAGCAGTTCTTC
CDR3 protein: CASSLEGPSGAYNEQFF

V gene: TRBV29-1
D gene: TRBD1
clone size: once
J gene: TRBJ1-1
CDR3 DNA: TGCAGCGTTGAGGTGGGACAGTTAATGGGCACTGAAGCTTTCTTT
CDR3 protein: CSVEVGQLMGTEAFF

V gene: TRBV6-5
D gene: TRBD2
clone size: few
J gene: TRBJ2-1
CDR3 DNA: TGTGCCAGCAGAATTCTAGCGGGTTCCTACAATGAGCAGTTCTTC
CDR3 protein: CASRILAGSYNEQFF

V gene: TRBV27
D gene: -
clone size: once
J gene: TRBJ2-5
CDR3 DNA: TGTGCCAGCAGTTTCTTCGTGGAGTACCAAGAGACCCAGTACTTC
CDR3 protein: CASSFFVEYQETQYF

V gene: TRBV3-1
D gene: -
clone size: -
J gene: TRBJ2-1
CDR3 DNA: TGTGCCAGCAGTCTGGACGCAGCAGAGCAGTTCTTC
CDR3 protein: CASSLDAAEQFF

V gene: TRBV9
D gene: TRBD1
clone size: -
J gene: TRBJ1-4
CDR3 DNA: TGTGCCAGCAGCGGCGGACAGGGGGTTTGGGAAAAACTGTTTTTT
CDR3 protein: CASSGGQGVWEKLFF

V gene: TRBV5-1
D gene: -
clone size: many
J gene: TRBJ1-5
CDR3 DNA: TGTGCCAGCAGTCCAGATAGCAATCAGCCCCAGCATTTT
CDR3 protein: CASSPDSNQPQHF

V gene: TRBV5-4
D gene: TRBD2
clone size: once
J gene: TRBJ2-7
CDR3 DNA: TGTGCCAGCAGCTCCCTAGCGGGGAGCAACGAGCAGTACTTC
CDR3 protein: CASSSLAGSNEQYF

V gene: TRBV6-2/TRBV6-3
D gene: -
clone size: few
J gene: TRBJ2-7
CDR3 DNA: TGTGCCACCAGTCCTGGACCCCTTTACGAGCAGTACTTC
CDR3 protein: CATSPGPLYEQYF

V gene: TRBV18
D gene: -
clone size: -
J gene: TRBJ2-3
CDR3 DNA: TGTGCCAGCTCACCACAGGGGCGAACAGATACGCAGTATTTT
CDR3 protein: CASSPQGRTDTQYF

V gene: TRBV29-1
D gene: TRBD2
clone size: few
J gene: TRBJ2-1
CDR3 DNA: TGCAGCGTTGAACGAGGGAGGGCCTACAATGAGCAGTTCTTC
CDR3 protein: CSVERGRAYNEQFF

V gene: TRBV4-3
D gene: -
clone size: -
J gene: TRBJ2-7
CDR3 DNA: TGCGCCAGCAGCCAAGGCCCAGGGGTTTTGTTCTACGAGCAGTACTTC
CDR3 protein: CASSQGPGVLFYEQYF

V gene: TRBV15
D gene: TRBD2
clone size: few
J gene: TRBJ2-3
CDR3 DNA: TGTGCCACCAGACGGACTAGCGGGAGTACAGATACGCAGTATTTT
CDR3 protein: CATRRTSGSTDTQYF

V gene: TRBV12-3/TRBV12-4
D gene: -
clone size: many
J gene: TRBJ2-3
CDR3 DNA: TGTGCCAGCAGTCTCGGTACACTAAACACAGATACGCAGTATTTT
CDR3 protein: CASSLGTLNTDTQYF

V gene: TRBV12-3/TRBV12-4
D gene: -
clone size: -
J gene: TRBJ2-5
CDR3 DNA: TGTGCCAGCGCCGCCTCGGAGACCCAGTACTTC
CDR3 protein: CASAASETQYF

V gene: TRBV7-6
D gene: TRBD2
clone size: -
J gene: TRBJ2-1
CDR3 DNA: TGTGCCAGCAGCTTAGAACCGGGAGGGATCCACAATGAGCAGTTCTTC
CDR3 protein: CASSLEPGGIHNEQFF

V gene: TRBV20-1
D gene: -
clone size: -
J gene: TRBJ2-3
CDR3 DNA: TGCAGTGCTAGAGGTGGTCCCTATCGGGATACGCAGTATTTT
CDR3 protein: CSARGGPYRDTQYF

V gene: TRBV4-1
D gene: -
clone size: -
J gene: TRBJ2-5
CDR3 DNA: TGCGCCAGCAGCCAAGTCCCGGGACTCCAAGAGACCCAGTACTTC
CDR3 protein: CASSQVPGLQETQYF

V gene: TRBV24-1
D gene: TRBD2
clone size: -
J gene: TRBJ2-3
CDR3 DNA: TGTGCCACCAGTGAAGGATCGGCTAGCGGAAGGGGAGATACGCAGTATTTT
CDR3 protein: CATSEGSASGRGDTQYF

V gene: TRBV7-8
D gene: -
clone size: few
J gene: TRBJ2-1
CDR3 DNA: TGTGCCAGCAGCTTGCACCGGGGGAATGAGCAGTTCTTC
CDR3 protein: CASSLHRGNEQFF

V gene: TRBV6-6
D gene: -
clone size: -
J gene: TRBJ2-7
CDR3 DNA: TGTGCCAGCAGTTACTATCCGGTGGACCACTACGAGCAGTACTTC
CDR3 protein: CASSYYPVDHYEQYF

V gene: TRBV11-2
D gene: -
clone size: -
J gene: TRBJ1-1
CDR3 DNA: TGTGCCAGCAAGAGACGGATGAACACTGAAGCTTTCTTT
CDR3 protein: CASKRRMNTEAFF

V gene: TRBV20-1
D gene: -
clone size: -
J gene: TRBJ2-7
CDR3 DNA: TGCAGTCCGTTGTCAGGGGTAGCTCCCTACGAGCAGTACTTC
CDR3 protein: CSPLSGVAPYEQYF

V gene: TRBV5-5
D gene: -
clone size: -
J gene: TRBJ2-3
CDR3 DNA: TGTGCCAGCATCCCAATGGGGCTAGCGAGAAACCCAATTGAAGATACGCAGTATTTT
CDR3 protein: CASIPMGLARNPIEDTQYF

V gene: TRBV27
D gene: -
clone size: -
J gene: TRBJ2-4
CDR3 DNA: TGTGCCAGCAGTTTATCGGACCGTAGTATTCGGTACTTC
CDR3 protein: CASSLSDRSIRYF

V gene: TRBV7-2
D gene: TRBD2
clone size: -
J gene: TRBJ2-1
CDR3 DNA: TGTGCCAGCAGCTTAATCGGACTAGCGGGCCGAGGGTATGAGCAGTTCTTC
CDR3 protein: CASSLIGLAGRGYEQFF

V gene: TRBV7-2
D gene: -
clone size: few
J gene: TRBJ2-1
CDR3 DNA: TGTGCCAGCAGCTTACAGGCGGGGAGCTCCTACAATGAGCAGTTCTTC
CDR3 protein: CASSLQAGSSYNEQFF

V gene: TRBV25-1
D gene: -
clone size: -
J gene: TRBJ1-3
CDR3 DNA: TGTGCCAGCAGTGATCGGGGGGAAGGAAACACCATATATTTT
CDR3 protein: CASSDRGEGNTIYF

V gene: TRBV10-3
D gene: -
clone size: -
J gene: TRBJ2-4
CDR3 DNA: TGTGCCATCAGTGGCCAGGGAACAGTTAATGAGCAGTACTTC
CDR3 protein: CAISGQGTVNEQYF

V gene: TRBV4-1
D gene: TRBD2
clone size: -
J gene: TRBJ2-7
CDR3 DNA: TGCGCCAGCAGCCAGCTGATTAGCGGGGGGCCCACCTACGAGCAGTACTTC
CDR3 protein: CASSQLISGGPTYEQYF

V gene: TRBV20-1
D gene: -
clone size: -
J gene: TRBJ2-1
CDR3 DNA: TGCAGTGCCGGGGACTACAATGAGCAGTTCTTC
CDR3 protein: CSAGDYNEQFF

V gene: TRBV27
D gene: TRBD2
clone size: few
J gene: TRBJ2-1
CDR3 DNA: TGTGCCAGCAGTCCGGCTAGCGGGACTTATGAGCAGTTCTTC
CDR3 protein: CASSPASGTYEQFF

V gene: TRBV27
D gene: TRBD1
clone size: -
J gene: TRBJ1-2
CDR3 DNA: TGTGCCAGCAGTTTAGCGGGACAGTCCGCGTGGGGCTACACCTTC
CDR3 protein: CASSLAGQSAWGYTF

V gene: TRBV10-3
D gene: -
clone size: -
J gene: TRBJ2-7
CDR3 DNA: TGTGCCATCAGTGAGTCAGTCGAGCAGTACTTC
CDR3 protein: CAISESVEQYF

V gene: TRBV29-1
D gene: TRBD2
clone size: -
J gene: TRBJ2-7
CDR3 DNA: TGCAGCGTTGAAGCATATTCCGCGGGAGGGCCCTACGAGCAGTACTTC
CDR3 protein: CSVEAYSAGGPYEQYF

V gene: TRBV29-1
D gene: -
clone size: many
J gene: TRBJ2-5
CDR3 DNA: TGCAGCGTTGGGGCCAGTGGGGAGACCCAGTACTTC
CDR3 protein: CSVGASGETQYF

V gene: TRBV29-1
D gene: -
clone size: -
J gene: TRBJ1-2
CDR3 DNA: TGCAGCGTTCAACCCCCTAACTATGGCTACACCTTC
CDR3 protein: CSVQPPNYGYTF

V gene: TRBV7-6
D gene: -
clone size: -
J gene: TRBJ2-3
CDR3 DNA: TGTGCCAGCAGCTCAAGGCGGCGGTCCTTCACAGATACGCAGTATTTT
CDR3 protein: CASSSRRRSFTDTQYF

V gene: TRBV21-1
D gene: -
clone size: -
J gene: TRBJ2-5
CDR3 DNA: TGTGCCAGCAGCTACCACAGGGGTACGGAGACCCAGTACTTC
CDR3 protein: CASSYHRGTETQYF

V gene: TRBV6-2/TRBV6-3
D gene: -
clone size: once
J gene: TRBJ2-5
CDR3 DNA: TGTGCCAGCAGACCAAAAGCCGACAGTCCGCCGTACCAAGAGACCCAGTACTTC
CDR3 protein: CASRPKADSPPYQETQYF

V gene: TRBV20-1
D gene: -
clone size: -
J gene: TRBJ2-3
CDR3 DNA: TGCAGTGCTAGAGCTAGCGCCAGCACAGATACGCAGTATTTT
CDR3 protein: CSARASASTDTQYF

V gene: TRBV6-5
D gene: TRBD1
clone size: -
J gene: TRBJ2-7
CDR3 DNA: TGTGCCAGCAGGAGGACAGGGGGCTCCTACGAGCAGTCCTTC
CDR3 protein: CASRRTGGSYEQSF